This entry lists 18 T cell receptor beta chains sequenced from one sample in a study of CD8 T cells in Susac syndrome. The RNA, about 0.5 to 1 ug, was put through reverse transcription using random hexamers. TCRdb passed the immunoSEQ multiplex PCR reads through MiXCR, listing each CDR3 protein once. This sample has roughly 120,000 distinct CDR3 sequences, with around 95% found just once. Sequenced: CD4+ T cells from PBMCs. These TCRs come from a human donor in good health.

The CDR3 region is CASRLGTGSNQPQHF. DNA for the CDR3: TGTGCCAGCAGGCTTGGGACAGGCAGCAATCAGCCCCAGCATTTT. The chain carries TRBV7-2 and TRBJ1-5, with 8 nucleotides matching TRBD1. V was pared by 6 bases and J by 1 base, with 5 bases of the junction left unmatched. CDR3 size: 15 residues. Germline loops: CDR1 SGHTA, CDR2 FQGNSA.

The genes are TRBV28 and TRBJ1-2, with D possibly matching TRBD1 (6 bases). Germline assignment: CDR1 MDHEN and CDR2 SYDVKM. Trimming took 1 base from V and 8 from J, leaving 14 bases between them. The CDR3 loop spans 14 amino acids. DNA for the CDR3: TGTGCCAGCAGTTTATCAGGGGAGCTGGGCGGCTACACCTTC. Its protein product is CASSLSGELGGYTF.

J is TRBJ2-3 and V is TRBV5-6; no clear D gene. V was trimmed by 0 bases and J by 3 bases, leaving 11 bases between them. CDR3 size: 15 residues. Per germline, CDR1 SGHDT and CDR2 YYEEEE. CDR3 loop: CASSLGISVTDTQYF. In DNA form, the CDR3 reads TGTGCCAGCAGCTTGGGGATTTCGGTTACAGATACGCAGTATTTT.

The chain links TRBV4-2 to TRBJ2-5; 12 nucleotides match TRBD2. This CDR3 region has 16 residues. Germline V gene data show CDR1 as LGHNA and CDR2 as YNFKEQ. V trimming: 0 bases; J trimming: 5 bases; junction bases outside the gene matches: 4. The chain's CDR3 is CASSQETSGSGETQYF. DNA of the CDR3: TGTGCCAGCAGCCAAGAGACTAGCGGGAGTGGGGAGACCCAGTACTTC.

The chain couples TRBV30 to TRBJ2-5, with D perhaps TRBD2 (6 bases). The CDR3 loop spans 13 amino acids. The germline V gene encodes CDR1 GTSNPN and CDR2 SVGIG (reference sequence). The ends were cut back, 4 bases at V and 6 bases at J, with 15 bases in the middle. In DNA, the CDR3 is TGTGCCTGGATCTCGGGTCGCGGGAAGACCCAGTACTTC. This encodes CAWISGRGKTQYF. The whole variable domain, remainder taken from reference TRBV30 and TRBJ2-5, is SQTIHQWPATLVQPVGSPLSLECTVEGTSNPNLYWYRQAAGRGLQLLFYSVGIGQISSEVPQNLSASRPQDRQFILSSKKLLLSDSGFYLCAWISGRGKTQYFGPGTRLLVL.

The CDR3 is CSGKVNTEAFF. The CDR3 DNA reads as TGCAGCGGTAAAGTAAACACTGAAGCTTTCTTT. V gene TRBV29-1 combines with J gene TRBJ1-1, with unresolved D. Trimming shortened V by 7 bases and J by 2 bases, and 8 bases separated the two germline ends. The CDR3 is 11 residues long. Germline loops: CDR1 SQVTM, CDR2 ANQGSEA.

CDR3 in amino acids: CASSLIEQAAGANVLTF. The CDR3 region has the DNA TGCGCCAGCAGCTTGATCGAGCAGGCGGCTGGGGCCAACGTCCTGACTTTC. The V and J genes are TRBV5-1 and TRBJ2-6; no firm D call. Germline assignment: CDR1 SGHRS and CDR2 YFSETQ. V was trimmed by 1 base and J by 2 bases, leaving 13 bases between them. The CDR3 spans 17 residues. Variable domain in full (rest from reference TRBV5-1 and TRBJ2-6): KAGVTQTPRYLIKTRGQQVTLSCSPISGHRSVSWYQQTPGQGLQFLFEYFSETQRNKGNFPGRFSGRQFSNSRSEMNVSTLELGDSALYLCASSLIEQAAGANVLTFGAGSRLTVL.

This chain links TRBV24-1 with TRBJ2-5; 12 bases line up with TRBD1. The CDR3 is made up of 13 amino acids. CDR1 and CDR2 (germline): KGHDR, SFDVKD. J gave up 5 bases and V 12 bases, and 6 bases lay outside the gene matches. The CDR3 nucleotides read TGTGCCGTGGGACAGGGGGCTGAGGAGACCCAGTACTTC. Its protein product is CAVGQGAEETQYF.

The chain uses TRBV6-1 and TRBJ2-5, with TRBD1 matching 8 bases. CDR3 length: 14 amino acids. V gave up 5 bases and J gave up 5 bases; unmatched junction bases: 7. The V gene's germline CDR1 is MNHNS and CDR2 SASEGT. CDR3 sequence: CASSTGQGRETQYF. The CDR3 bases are TGTGCCAGCAGTACTGGACAGGGCCGGGAGACCCAGTACTTC.

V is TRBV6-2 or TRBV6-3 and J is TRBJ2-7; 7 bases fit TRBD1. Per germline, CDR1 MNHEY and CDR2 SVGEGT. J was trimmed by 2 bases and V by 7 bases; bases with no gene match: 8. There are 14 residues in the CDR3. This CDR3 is CASTKTGNAYEQYF. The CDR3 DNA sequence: TGTGCCAGCACCAAGACAGGGAACGCCTACGAGCAGTACTTC.

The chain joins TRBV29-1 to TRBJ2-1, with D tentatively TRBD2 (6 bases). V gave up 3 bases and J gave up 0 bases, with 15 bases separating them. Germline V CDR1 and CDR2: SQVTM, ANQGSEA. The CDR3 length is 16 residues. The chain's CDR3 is CSVESGGPRSYNEQFF. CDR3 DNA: TGCAGCGTTGAGTCAGGAGGGCCCCGCTCCTACAATGAGCAGTTCTTC.

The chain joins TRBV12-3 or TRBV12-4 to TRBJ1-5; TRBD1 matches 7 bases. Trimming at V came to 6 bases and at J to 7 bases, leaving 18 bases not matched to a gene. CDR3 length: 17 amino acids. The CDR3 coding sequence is TGTGCCAGCAGCCCGGAGGGACAGCTGAGGAATTGGCAGCCCCAGCATTTT. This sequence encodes CASSPEGQLRNWQPQHF.

The CDR3 nucleotides are TGTGCCACCTGCGACGGTAGCGGGGGGGCCTACGAGCAGTACTTC. It codes for CATCDGSGGAYEQYF. The chain joins TRBV27 to TRBJ2-7; 11 nucleotides line up with TRBD2. The CDR3 extends over 15 amino acids. Losses at the gene ends were 10 bases for V and 2 bases for J; bases not matched to a gene: 10. Germline V CDR1 and CDR2: MNHEY, SMNVEV (reference sequence).

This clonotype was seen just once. CDR3 DNA: TGTGCCAGCAGCTTAGAGCGGGACTACTACGAGCAGTACTTC. Translation: CASSLERDYYEQYF. The genes are TRBV7-2 and TRBJ2-7, with 7 positions matching TRBD2. V was clipped by 1 base and J by 3 bases; unmatched bases: 3. The germline V gene has CDR1 SGHTA and CDR2 FQGNSA. CDR3 length: 14 residues. The whole variable domain, remainder taken from reference TRBV7-2 and TRBJ2-7, is GAGVSQSPSNKVTEKGKDVELRCDPISGHTALYWYRQSLGQGLEFLIYFQGNSAPDKSGLPSDRFSAERTGGSVSTLTIQRTQQEDSAVYLCASSLERDYYEQYFGPGTRLTVT.

Here the CDR3 reads CASSFHNSRTGELFF. As DNA, the CDR3 is TGCGCCAGCAGCTTTCACAATAGTCGCACCGGGGAGCTGTTTTTT. The V call is TRBV5-1, the J call TRBJ2-2, with D hard to call. Germline V gene sequence: CDR1 SGHRS, CDR2 YFSETQ. This CDR3 region has 15 residues. Trimming removed 2 bases at V and 4 bases at J, with 12 bases between.

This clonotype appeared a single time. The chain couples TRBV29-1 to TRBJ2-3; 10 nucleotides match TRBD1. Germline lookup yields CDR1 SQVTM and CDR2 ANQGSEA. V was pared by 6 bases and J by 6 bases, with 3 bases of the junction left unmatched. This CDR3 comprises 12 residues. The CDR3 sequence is CSVGTGADTQYF. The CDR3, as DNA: TGCAGCGTAGGGACAGGGGCCGATACGCAGTATTTT.

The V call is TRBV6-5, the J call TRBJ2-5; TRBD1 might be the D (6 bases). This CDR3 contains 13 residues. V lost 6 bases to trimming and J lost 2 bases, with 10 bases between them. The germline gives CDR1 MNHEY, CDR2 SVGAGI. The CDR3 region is CASRWGLQETQYF. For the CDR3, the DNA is TGTGCCAGCAGGTGGGGGCTTCAAGAGACCCAGTACTTC.

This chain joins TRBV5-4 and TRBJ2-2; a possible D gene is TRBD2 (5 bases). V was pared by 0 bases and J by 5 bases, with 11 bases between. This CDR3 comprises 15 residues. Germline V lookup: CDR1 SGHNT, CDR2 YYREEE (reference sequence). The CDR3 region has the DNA TGTGCCAGCAGCTTGGTGGGAGTAGAAACCGGGGAGCTGTTTTTT. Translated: CASSLVGVETGELFF.